A selection of T cell receptor beta chains follows, all from one sample in a study of CD8 T cells in Susac syndrome. TCRdb re-called the immunoSEQ multiplex PCR reads with MiXCR, one entry per CDR3 protein. In the table there are fewer than 300,000 distinct CDR3 sequences, approximately 85% of which are singletons. The source material was CD8+ T cells from PBMCs. The source is a human donor with multiple sclerosis. CDR3s include the opening cysteine and the closing phenylalanine or tryptophan. Each record gives: clone size, CDR3 length, V gene, J gene, D gene, CDR3 DNA, CDR3 protein. D genes are given only for firm matches. Not every row has a clone size; where given, it reads once, few, many or a size class.

clone_size: .; cdr3_length: 16; v_call: TRBV28; j_call: TRBJ2-7; d_call: .; cdr3_nt: TGTGCCAGCAGTTTCCCCCCCGGAGGGGACCCCTACGAGCAGTACTTC; cdr3_aa: CASSFPPGGDPYEQYF
clone_size: .; cdr3_length: 14; v_call: TRBV19; j_call: TRBJ1-1; d_call: TRBD1; cdr3_nt: TGTGCCAGTAGTGCAGGACAGGAGCGTACTGAAGCTTTCTTT; cdr3_aa: CASSAGQERTEAFF
clone_size: .; cdr3_length: 18; v_call: TRBV18; j_call: TRBJ2-2; d_call: .; cdr3_nt: TGTGCCAGCTCACCATTCAGGCTGACGATGAACTGGGGCGGGGAGCTGTTTTTT; cdr3_aa: CASSPFRLTMNWGGELFF
clone_size: .; cdr3_length: 14; v_call: TRBV24-1; j_call: TRBJ1-5; d_call: .; cdr3_nt: TGTGCCACCAGTGGCACAGGTAGCAATCAGCCCCAGCATTTT; cdr3_aa: CATSGTGSNQPQHF
clone_size: .; cdr3_length: 15; v_call: TRBV27; j_call: TRBJ2-1; d_call: TRBD2; cdr3_nt: TGTGCCAGCAGTTTAGCGGGACTAGCGGGGAATGAGCAGTTCTTC; cdr3_aa: CASSLAGLAGNEQFF
clone_size: .; cdr3_length: 11; v_call: TRBV25-1; j_call: TRBJ1-2; d_call: .; cdr3_nt: TGTGCCAGCAGTGAGACGGATGGCTACACCTTC; cdr3_aa: CASSETDGYTF
clone_size: few; cdr3_length: 14; v_call: TRBV5-1; j_call: TRBJ2-7; d_call: .; cdr3_nt: TGCGCCAGCAACCACAAAGACAGTCCCTACGAGCAGTACTTC; cdr3_aa: CASNHKDSPYEQYF
clone_size: .; cdr3_length: 16; v_call: TRBV9; j_call: TRBJ2-3; d_call: .; cdr3_nt: TGTGCCAGCAGCGGAGGACTTCAATCCTTCACAGATACGCAGTATTTT; cdr3_aa: CASSGGLQSFTDTQYF
clone_size: once; cdr3_length: 14; v_call: TRBV6-6; j_call: TRBJ2-7; d_call: .; cdr3_nt: TGTGCCAGCAGTTACGTTCGGGGGCCCTACGAGCAGTACTTC; cdr3_aa: CASSYVRGPYEQYF
clone_size: .; cdr3_length: 14; v_call: TRBV7-8; j_call: TRBJ2-7; d_call: .; cdr3_nt: TGTGCCAGCAGCTTAGGTAGGGAAGCCTACGAGCAGTACTTC; cdr3_aa: CASSLGREAYEQYF
clone_size: .; cdr3_length: 12; v_call: TRBV4-1; j_call: TRBJ2-1; d_call: .; cdr3_nt: TGCGCCAGCAGCCAAGGAAACAATGAGCAGTTCTTC; cdr3_aa: CASSQGNNEQFF
clone_size: .; cdr3_length: 12; v_call: TRBV7-9; j_call: TRBJ1-3; d_call: .; cdr3_nt: TGTGCCAGCAGCGAATTCCTTGACACCATATATTTT; cdr3_aa: CASSEFLDTIYF
clone_size: few; cdr3_length: 14; v_call: TRBV18; j_call: TRBJ1-1; d_call: .; cdr3_nt: TGTGCCAGCTCACCACCGATAAGACCTACTGAAGCTTTCTTT; cdr3_aa: CASSPPIRPTEAFF
clone_size: .; cdr3_length: 15; v_call: TRBV4-1; j_call: TRBJ1-1; d_call: .; cdr3_nt: TGCGCCAGCAGCCAAGCCGGGGAGTGGAACACTGAAGCTTTCTTT; cdr3_aa: CASSQAGEWNTEAFF
clone_size: .; cdr3_length: 16; v_call: TRBV29-1; j_call: TRBJ2-1; d_call: TRBD2; cdr3_nt: TGCAGCGTTGAAGGACTGGGGCGGGAGGGCCGACGGGAGCAGTTCTTC; cdr3_aa: CSVEGLGREGRREQFF
clone_size: .; cdr3_length: 15; v_call: TRBV28; j_call: TRBJ1-5; d_call: .; cdr3_nt: TGTGCCAGCAGGTTACTCCGGGACATTAATCAGCCCCAGCATTTT; cdr3_aa: CASRLLRDINQPQHF
clone_size: .; cdr3_length: 14; v_call: TRBV7-2; j_call: TRBJ2-1; d_call: .; cdr3_nt: TGTGCCAGCAGCGCGAGGACTTTCTACAATGAGCAGTTCTTC; cdr3_aa: CASSARTFYNEQFF
clone_size: .; cdr3_length: 12; v_call: TRBV5-8; j_call: TRBJ2-7; d_call: .; cdr3_nt: TGTGCCAGCGACCGGTACTCCTACGAGCAGTACTTC; cdr3_aa: CASDRYSYEQYF
clone_size: .; cdr3_length: 18; v_call: TRBV6-1; j_call: TRBJ2-7; d_call: TRBD2; cdr3_nt: TGTGCCAGCAGTAAAGTCCCATGGCGGGAGGATGGATCGTACGAGCAGTACTTC; cdr3_aa: CASSKVPWREDGSYEQYF
clone_size: .; cdr3_length: 11; v_call: TRBV5-4; j_call: TRBJ2-1; d_call: TRBD1; cdr3_nt: TGTGCCAGCAGCTCGACAGGGAATATGTTCTTC; cdr3_aa: CASSSTGNMFF
clone_size: .; cdr3_length: 14; v_call: TRBV9; j_call: TRBJ2-7; d_call: TRBD1; cdr3_nt: TGTGCCAGCAGCCCTACAGGGGGCTACTACGAGCAGTACTTC; cdr3_aa: CASSPTGGYYEQYF
clone_size: .; cdr3_length: 14; v_call: TRBV7-9; j_call: TRBJ2-6; d_call: .; cdr3_nt: TGTGCCAGTTCGGGGCACTCTGGGGCCAACGTCCTGACTTTC; cdr3_aa: CASSGHSGANVLTF
clone_size: .; cdr3_length: 16; v_call: TRBV27; j_call: TRBJ2-1; d_call: TRBD1; cdr3_nt: TGTGCCAGCAGGGTTACAGGGGGATTTATGGAGAATGAGCAGTTCTTC; cdr3_aa: CASRVTGGFMENEQFF
clone_size: once; cdr3_length: 13; v_call: TRBV28; j_call: TRBJ2-7; d_call: .; cdr3_nt: TGTGCCAGCACCGGGGGGCAATCCTACGAGCAGTACTTC; cdr3_aa: CASTGGQSYEQYF
clone_size: .; cdr3_length: 14; v_call: TRBV12-3/TRBV12-4; j_call: TRBJ1-2; d_call: .; cdr3_nt: TGTGCCAGCACCCCAGGTGGGCCCAACTATGGCTACACCTTC; cdr3_aa: CASTPGGPNYGYTF
clone_size: .; cdr3_length: 16; v_call: TRBV6-1; j_call: TRBJ1-1; d_call: TRBD1; cdr3_nt: TGTGCCAGCAGTGAAGACTCAGGGACAGTGAACACTGAAGCTTTCTTT; cdr3_aa: CASSEDSGTVNTEAFF
clone_size: .; cdr3_length: 17; v_call: TRBV7-9; j_call: TRBJ2-2; d_call: TRBD2; cdr3_nt: TGTGCCAGCAGCTTAGGACTAGCGGGGCCAAACACCGGGGAGCTGTTTTTT; cdr3_aa: CASSLGLAGPNTGELFF
clone_size: .; cdr3_length: 13; v_call: TRBV9; j_call: TRBJ1-2; d_call: TRBD1; cdr3_nt: TGTGCCAGCAGCGGGACCACAGGGGATGGCTACACCTTC; cdr3_aa: CASSGTTGDGYTF
clone_size: .; cdr3_length: 13; v_call: TRBV2; j_call: TRBJ2-7; d_call: TRBD1; cdr3_nt: TGTGCCACCCCGGGACAGGGGGCCCACGAGCAGTACTTC; cdr3_aa: CATPGQGAHEQYF
clone_size: few; cdr3_length: 14; v_call: TRBV6-1; j_call: TRBJ2-4; d_call: .; cdr3_nt: TGTGCCAGCAGTTCCCCGGGCCTCTCTAACATTCAGTACTTC; cdr3_aa: CASSSPGLSNIQYF
clone_size: .; cdr3_length: 13; v_call: TRBV4-1; j_call: TRBJ2-7; d_call: .; cdr3_nt: TGCGCCAGCAGCCAAGGACTAGGGGTCGAGCAGTACTTC; cdr3_aa: CASSQGLGVEQYF
clone_size: .; cdr3_length: 15; v_call: TRBV27; j_call: TRBJ1-5; d_call: .; cdr3_nt: TGTGCCAGCACCGACAGTTATTATAGCAATCAGCCCCAGCATTTT; cdr3_aa: CASTDSYYSNQPQHF
clone_size: .; cdr3_length: 13; v_call: TRBV29-1; j_call: TRBJ2-7; d_call: TRBD2; cdr3_nt: TGCAGCGTTTTAGCGGGAGACTCCTACGAGCAGTACTTC; cdr3_aa: CSVLAGDSYEQYF
clone_size: .; cdr3_length: 14; v_call: TRBV18; j_call: TRBJ2-7; d_call: TRBD2; cdr3_nt: TGTGCCAGCACAGCCTGGCGGGAGGACTACGAGCAGTACTTC; cdr3_aa: CASTAWREDYEQYF
clone_size: .; cdr3_length: 14; v_call: TRBV4-1; j_call: TRBJ2-5; d_call: TRBD2; cdr3_nt: TGCGCCAGCAGCCAAGATTGGGGGGGAGAGACCCAGTACTTC; cdr3_aa: CASSQDWGGETQYF
clone_size: .; cdr3_length: 14; v_call: TRBV5-1; j_call: TRBJ2-1; d_call: .; cdr3_nt: TGCGCCAGCAGCTCGTCTACAGCTCGGAATGAGCAGTTCTTC; cdr3_aa: CASSSSTARNEQFF
clone_size: .; cdr3_length: 16; v_call: TRBV20-1; j_call: TRBJ2-1; d_call: .; cdr3_nt: TGCAGTGCTCGGAGGGGCAGTTCTCTGGCGATCAATGAGCAGTTCTTC; cdr3_aa: CSARRGSSLAINEQFF
clone_size: .; cdr3_length: 16; v_call: TRBV9; j_call: TRBJ2-1; d_call: .; cdr3_nt: TGTGCCAGCAGCGCCGAAACTAGGGTTGGTACCGATGAGCAGTTCTTC; cdr3_aa: CASSAETRVGTDEQFF
clone_size: .; cdr3_length: 11; v_call: TRBV7-9; j_call: TRBJ2-1; d_call: .; cdr3_nt: TGTGCCAGCAGCGCACACAATGAGCAGTTCTTC; cdr3_aa: CASSAHNEQFF
clone_size: .; cdr3_length: 13; v_call: TRBV28; j_call: TRBJ1-1; d_call: .; cdr3_nt: TGTGCCAGCAGTTCCTCGCATAGGACTGAAGCTTTCTTT; cdr3_aa: CASSSSHRTEAFF
clone_size: .; cdr3_length: 16; v_call: TRBV2; j_call: TRBJ2-5; d_call: TRBD1; cdr3_nt: TGTGCCAGCACCCCCCGGGCGGGACAGGGGTTCGAGACCCAGTACTTC; cdr3_aa: CASTPRAGQGFETQYF
clone_size: .; cdr3_length: 14; v_call: TRBV5-5; j_call: TRBJ1-4; d_call: .; cdr3_nt: TGTGCCAGCAGCTTGGCCGCAACTAATGAAAAACTGTTTTTT; cdr3_aa: CASSLAATNEKLFF
clone_size: .; cdr3_length: 15; v_call: TRBV30; j_call: TRBJ1-1; d_call: .; cdr3_nt: TGTGCCTGGACCCCGAACGGGGGTCAGGGCACTGAAGCTTTCTTT; cdr3_aa: CAWTPNGGQGTEAFF
clone_size: .; cdr3_length: 11; v_call: TRBV28; j_call: TRBJ2-7; d_call: .; cdr3_nt: TGTGCCAGCAGGCAGGCCAACGAGCAGTACTTC; cdr3_aa: CASRQANEQYF
clone_size: few; cdr3_length: 14; v_call: TRBV27; j_call: TRBJ2-7; d_call: TRBD2; cdr3_nt: TGTGCCAGCAGTTTAAGTTCTAGCGGCTACGAGCAGTACTTC; cdr3_aa: CASSLSSSGYEQYF
clone_size: .; cdr3_length: 15; v_call: TRBV7-8; j_call: TRBJ2-7; d_call: TRBD2; cdr3_nt: TGTGCCAGCAGCTTCGCGACTAGCGGGGCCTACGAGCAGTACTTC; cdr3_aa: CASSFATSGAYEQYF
clone_size: .; cdr3_length: 14; v_call: TRBV16; j_call: TRBJ1-1; d_call: .; cdr3_nt: TGTGCCAGCATGCTTGAAAGGGAATACACTGAAGCTTTCTTT; cdr3_aa: CASMLEREYTEAFF
clone_size: .; cdr3_length: 15; v_call: TRBV4-2; j_call: TRBJ2-1; d_call: .; cdr3_nt: TGTGCCAGCAGCCAAAAGCCACTAGAGGTCAATGAGCAGTTCTTC; cdr3_aa: CASSQKPLEVNEQFF
clone_size: .; cdr3_length: 16; v_call: TRBV27; j_call: TRBJ2-1; d_call: TRBD2; cdr3_nt: TGTGCCAGCAGTCCAGGACTAGCGGGGATCTACAATGAGCAGTTCTTC; cdr3_aa: CASSPGLAGIYNEQFF
clone_size: .; cdr3_length: 12; v_call: TRBV7-9; j_call: TRBJ2-7; d_call: .; cdr3_nt: TGTGCCAGCAGCCCGGACGGCTACGAGCAGTACTTC; cdr3_aa: CASSPDGYEQYF